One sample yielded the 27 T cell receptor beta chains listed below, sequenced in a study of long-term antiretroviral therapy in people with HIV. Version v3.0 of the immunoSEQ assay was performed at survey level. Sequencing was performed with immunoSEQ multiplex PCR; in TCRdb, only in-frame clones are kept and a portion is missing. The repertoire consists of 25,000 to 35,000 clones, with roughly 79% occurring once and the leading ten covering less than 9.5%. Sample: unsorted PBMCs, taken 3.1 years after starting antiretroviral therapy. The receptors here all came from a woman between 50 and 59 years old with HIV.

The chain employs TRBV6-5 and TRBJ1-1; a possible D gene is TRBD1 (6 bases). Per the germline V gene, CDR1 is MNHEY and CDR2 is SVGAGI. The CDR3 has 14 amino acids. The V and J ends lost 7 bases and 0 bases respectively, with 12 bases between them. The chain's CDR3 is CASKGGTLNTEAFF. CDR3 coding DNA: TGTGCCAGCAAGGGGGGGACCCTGAACACTGAAGCTTTCTTT.

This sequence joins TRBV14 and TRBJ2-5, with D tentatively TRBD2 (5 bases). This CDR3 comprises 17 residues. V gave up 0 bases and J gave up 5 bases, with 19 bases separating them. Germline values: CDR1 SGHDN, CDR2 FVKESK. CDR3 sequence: CASSQEEVGRGRETQYF. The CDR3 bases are TGTGCCAGCAGCCAAGAAGAGGTCGGTCGGGGTAGGGAGACCCAGTACTTC.

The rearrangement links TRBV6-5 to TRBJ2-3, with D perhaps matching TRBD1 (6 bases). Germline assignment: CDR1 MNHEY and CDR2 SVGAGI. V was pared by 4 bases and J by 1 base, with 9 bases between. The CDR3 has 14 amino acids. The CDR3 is CASSFGQRTDTQYF. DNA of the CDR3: TGTGCCAGCAGTTTTGGACAGCGCACAGATACGCAGTATTTT.

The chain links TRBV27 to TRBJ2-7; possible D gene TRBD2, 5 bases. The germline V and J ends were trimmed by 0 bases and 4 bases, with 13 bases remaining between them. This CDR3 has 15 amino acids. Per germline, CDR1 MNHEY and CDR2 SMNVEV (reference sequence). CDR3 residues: CASSLSGGLAYEQYF. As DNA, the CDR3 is TGTGCCAGCAGTTTATCGGGCGGGCTCGCATACGAGCAGTACTTC.

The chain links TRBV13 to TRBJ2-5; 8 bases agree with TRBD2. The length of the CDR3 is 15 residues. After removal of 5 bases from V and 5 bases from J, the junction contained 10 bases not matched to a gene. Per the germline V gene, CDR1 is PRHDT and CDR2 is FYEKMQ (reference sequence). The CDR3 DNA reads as TGTGCCAGCAGCCCCCGGGGGGGGGCAGTGGAGACCCAGTACTTC. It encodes CASSPRGGAVETQYF.

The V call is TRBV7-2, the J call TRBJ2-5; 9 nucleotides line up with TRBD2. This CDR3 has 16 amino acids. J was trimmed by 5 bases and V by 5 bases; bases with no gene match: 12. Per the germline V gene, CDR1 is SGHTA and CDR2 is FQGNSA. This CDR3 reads CASSPGNRGGVETQYF. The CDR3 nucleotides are TGTGCCAGCAGCCCTGGGAATCGCGGGGGGGTTGAGACCCAGTACTTC.

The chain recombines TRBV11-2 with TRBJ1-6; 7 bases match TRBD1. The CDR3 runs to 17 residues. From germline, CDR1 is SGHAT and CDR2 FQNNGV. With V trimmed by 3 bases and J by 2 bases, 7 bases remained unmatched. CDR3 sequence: CASSFPTGRAYNSPLHF. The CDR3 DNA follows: TGTGCCAGCAGCTTCCCGACAGGGAGGGCCTATAATTCACCCCTCCACTTT.

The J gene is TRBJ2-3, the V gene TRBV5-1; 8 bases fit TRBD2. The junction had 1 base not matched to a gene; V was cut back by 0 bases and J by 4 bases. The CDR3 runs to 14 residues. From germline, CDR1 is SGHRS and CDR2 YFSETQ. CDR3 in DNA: TGCGCCAGCAGCTTGGTAGCGGGGTCAGATACGCAGTATTTT. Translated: CASSLVAGSDTQYF.

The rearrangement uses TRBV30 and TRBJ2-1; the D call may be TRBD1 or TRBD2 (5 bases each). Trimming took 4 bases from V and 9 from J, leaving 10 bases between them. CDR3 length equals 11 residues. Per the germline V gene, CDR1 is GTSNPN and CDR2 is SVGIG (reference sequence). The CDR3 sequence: CAWMGVGEQFF. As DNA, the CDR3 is TGTGCCTGGATGGGGGTAGGTGAGCAGTTCTTC.

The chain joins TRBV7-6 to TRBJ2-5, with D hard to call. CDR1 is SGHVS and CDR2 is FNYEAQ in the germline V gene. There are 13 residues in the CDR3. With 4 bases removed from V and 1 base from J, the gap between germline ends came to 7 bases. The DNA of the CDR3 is TGTGCCAGCAGCTCGCGGAGCCAAGAGACCCAGTACTTC. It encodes CASSSRSQETQYF.

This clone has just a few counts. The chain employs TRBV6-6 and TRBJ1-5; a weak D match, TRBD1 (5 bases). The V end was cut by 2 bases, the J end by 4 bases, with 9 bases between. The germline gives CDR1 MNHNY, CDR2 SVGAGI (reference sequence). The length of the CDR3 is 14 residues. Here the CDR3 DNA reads TGTGCCAGCAGTTACAGGGACGGTAATCAGCCCCAGCATTTT. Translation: CASSYRDGNQPQHF.

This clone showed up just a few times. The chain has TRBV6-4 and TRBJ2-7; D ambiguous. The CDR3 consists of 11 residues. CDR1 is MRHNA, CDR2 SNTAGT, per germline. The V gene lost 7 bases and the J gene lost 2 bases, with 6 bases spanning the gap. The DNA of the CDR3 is TGTGCCAGCATCGACGCCTACGAGCAGTACGTC. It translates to CASIDAYEQYV.

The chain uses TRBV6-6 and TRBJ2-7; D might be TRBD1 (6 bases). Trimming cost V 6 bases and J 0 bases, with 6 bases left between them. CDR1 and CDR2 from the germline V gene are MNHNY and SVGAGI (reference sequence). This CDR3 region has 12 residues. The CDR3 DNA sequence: TGTGCCAGCAGGGACAGCTCCTACGAGCAGTACTTC. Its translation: CASRDSSYEQYF.

The CDR3, as DNA: TGTGCCAGCAGTGACCTGACAAGCTCCTATAATTCACCCCTCCACTTT. It specifies CASSDLTSSYNSPLHF. The rearrangement joins TRBV6-1 to TRBJ1-6; no clear D gene. V was pared by 3 bases and J by 0 bases, with 9 bases between. The CDR3 consists of 16 residues. Germline V CDR1 and CDR2: MNHNS, SASEGT.

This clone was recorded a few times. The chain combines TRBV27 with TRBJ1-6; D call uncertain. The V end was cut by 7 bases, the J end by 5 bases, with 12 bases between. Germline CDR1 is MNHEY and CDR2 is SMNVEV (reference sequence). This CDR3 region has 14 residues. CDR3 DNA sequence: TGTGCCAGCACCCTTGGGGAAAATAATTCACCCCTCCACTTT. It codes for CASTLGENNSPLHF.

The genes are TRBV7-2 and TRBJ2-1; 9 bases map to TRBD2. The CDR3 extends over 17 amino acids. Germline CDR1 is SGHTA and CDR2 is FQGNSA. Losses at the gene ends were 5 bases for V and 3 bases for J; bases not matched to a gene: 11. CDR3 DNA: TGTGCCAGCAGCCGGACTGGCGGGGGGGCCGGCTACAATGAGCAGTTCTTC. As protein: CASSRTGGGAGYNEQFF.

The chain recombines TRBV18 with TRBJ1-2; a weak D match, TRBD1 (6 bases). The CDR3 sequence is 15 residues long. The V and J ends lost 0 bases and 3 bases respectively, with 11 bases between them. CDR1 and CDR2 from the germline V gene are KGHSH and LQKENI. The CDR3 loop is CASSPPRGGDYGYTF. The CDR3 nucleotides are TGTGCCAGCTCACCACCGCGAGGGGGGGACTATGGCTACACCTTC.

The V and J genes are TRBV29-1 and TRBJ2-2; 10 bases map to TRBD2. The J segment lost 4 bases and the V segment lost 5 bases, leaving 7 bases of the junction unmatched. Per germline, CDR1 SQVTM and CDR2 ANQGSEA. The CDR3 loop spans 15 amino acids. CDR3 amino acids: CSVSGGARATGELFF. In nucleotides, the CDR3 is TGCAGCGTTAGCGGGGGGGCCAGAGCCACCGGGGAGCTGTTTTTT.

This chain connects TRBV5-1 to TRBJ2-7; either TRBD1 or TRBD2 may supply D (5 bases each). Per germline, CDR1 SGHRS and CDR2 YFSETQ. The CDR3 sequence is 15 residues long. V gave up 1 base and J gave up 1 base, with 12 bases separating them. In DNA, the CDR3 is TGCGCCAGCAGCTTGACCCTGGGACCGTCCTACGAGCAGTACTTC. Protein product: CASSLTLGPSYEQYF. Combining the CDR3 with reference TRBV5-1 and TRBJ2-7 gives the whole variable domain KAGVTQTPRYLIKTRGQQVTLSCSPISGHRSVSWYQQTPGQGLQFLFEYFSETQRNKGNFPGRFSGRQFSNSRSEMNVSTLELGDSALYLCASSLTLGPSYEQYFGPGTRLTVT.

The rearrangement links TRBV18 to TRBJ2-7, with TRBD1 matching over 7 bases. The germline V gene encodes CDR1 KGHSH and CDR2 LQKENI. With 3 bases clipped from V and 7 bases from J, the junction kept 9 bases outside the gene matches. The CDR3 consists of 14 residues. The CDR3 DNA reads TGTGCCAGCTCACCCCGGGACAGTTACATAGAGCAGTACTTC. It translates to CASSPRDSYIEQYF. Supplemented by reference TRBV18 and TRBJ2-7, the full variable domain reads NAGVMQNPRHLVRRRGQEARLRCSPMKGHSHVYWYRQLPEEGLKFMVYLQKENIIDESGMPKERFSAEFPKEGPSILRIQQVVRGDSAAYFCASSPRDSYIEQYFGPGTRLTVT.

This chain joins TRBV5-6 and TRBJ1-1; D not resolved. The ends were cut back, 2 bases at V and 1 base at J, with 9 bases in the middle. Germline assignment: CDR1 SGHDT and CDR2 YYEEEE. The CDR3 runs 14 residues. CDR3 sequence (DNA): TGTGCCAGCAGCTTCCTCGGGCAGAACACTGAAGCTTTCTTT. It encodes CASSFLGQNTEAFF.

The CDR3 nucleotides read TGTGCCAGCAGCCCGCGCCGGGGGCCTGGCTACACCTTC. As protein: CASSPRRGPGYTF. This rearrangement joins TRBV7-2 to TRBJ1-2; possibly TRBD1 for D (6 bases). Trimming took 5 bases from V and 7 from J, leaving 14 bases between them. Germline-derived CDR1 and CDR2 are SGHTA and FQGNSA. The CDR3 contains 13 residues.

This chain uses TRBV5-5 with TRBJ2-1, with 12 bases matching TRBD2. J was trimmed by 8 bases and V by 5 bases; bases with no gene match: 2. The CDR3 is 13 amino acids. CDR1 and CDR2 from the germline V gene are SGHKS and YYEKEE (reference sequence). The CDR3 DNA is TGTGCCAGCAGACTAGCGGGGGGATATGAGCAGTTCTTC. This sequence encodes CASRLAGGYEQFF.

The DNA for the CDR3 is TGTGCCACCAGGTCAAGAGGGGACCACGAGCAGTACTTC. It translates to CATRSRGDHEQYF. The V call is TRBV15, the J call TRBJ2-7; D might be TRBD1 or TRBD2, each matching 5 bases. The V end was cut by 6 bases, the J end by 5 bases, with 14 bases between. The CDR3 is 13 amino acids. Looked up from germline, CDR1 is LNHNV and CDR2 is YYDKDF (reference sequence).

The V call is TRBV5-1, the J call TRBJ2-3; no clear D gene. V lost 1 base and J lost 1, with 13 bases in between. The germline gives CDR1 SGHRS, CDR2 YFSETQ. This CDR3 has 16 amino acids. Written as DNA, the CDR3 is TGCGCCAGCAGCTTGCGCCCAGGTGGGGGCACAGATACGCAGTATTTT. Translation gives CASSLRPGGGTDTQYF.

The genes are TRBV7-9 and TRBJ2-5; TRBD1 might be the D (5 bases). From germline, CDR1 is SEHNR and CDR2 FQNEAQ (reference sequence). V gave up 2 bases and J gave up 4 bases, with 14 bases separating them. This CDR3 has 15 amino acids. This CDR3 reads CASSLFLRVGETQYF. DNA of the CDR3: TGTGCCAGCAGCTTATTCCTCAGGGTTGGAGAGACCCAGTACTTC.

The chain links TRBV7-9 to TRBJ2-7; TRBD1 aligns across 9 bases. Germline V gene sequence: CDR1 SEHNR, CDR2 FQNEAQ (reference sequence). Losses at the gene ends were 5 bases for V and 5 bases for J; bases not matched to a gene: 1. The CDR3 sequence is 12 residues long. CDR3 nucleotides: TGTGCCAGCAGCGACAGGGGGAACGAGCAGTACTTC. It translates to CASSDRGNEQYF.